Following are 25 T cell receptor beta chains from one sample sequenced in a study of PD-1 blockade in classical Hodgkin lymphoma. Time point defined: cycle 4 day 1 (C4D1), after 6 weeks of nivolumab. Patients all relapsed after autologous stem cell transplantation, and there was variation in brentuximab vedotin exposure. Isolation of CD8+ T cells from thawed PBMCs used magnetic negative selection. The repertoire was sequenced with immunoSEQ multiplex PCR; TCRdb's copy has only in-frame clones and lacks some. Counted here are 15,000 to 25,000 clones, about 87% occurring once; the ten biggest clones make up about 5%. Sequencing was performed on CD8+ T cells from blood, taken before the fourth cycle of nivolumab. These receptors were collected from a human donor with classical Hodgkin lymphoma.

The chain recombines TRBV11-1 with TRBJ2-3; 8 bases are a match to TRBD2. Per the germline V gene, CDR1 is SGHAT and CDR2 is FQDESV (reference sequence). The CDR3 has 17 residues. The trim removed 6 bases at V and 5 bases at J, leaving 16 bases unmatched. This CDR3 is CASSTGTSQLVGDTQYF. The DNA of the CDR3 is TGTGCCAGCAGTACCGGGACTAGTCAATTGGTGGGAGATACGCAGTATTTT.

This clone was observed a few times. The rearrangement uses TRBV7-9 and TRBJ2-7; 10 bases fit TRBD2. There are 14 residues in the CDR3. Trimming cost V 3 bases and J 5 bases; bases outside gene matches: 4. The germline gives CDR1 SEHNR, CDR2 FQNEAQ (reference sequence). In nucleotides, the CDR3 is TGTGCCAGCAGCTTCTATACTAGCGGGAACGAGCAGTACTTC. Amino acids: CASSFYTSGNEQYF. Filled out from reference TRBV7-9 and TRBJ2-7, the complete variable domain reads DTGVSQNPRHKITKRGQNVTFRCDPISEHNRLYWYRQTLGQGPEFLTYFQNEAQLEKSRLLSDRFSAERPKGSFSTLEIQRTEQGDSAMYLCASSFYTSGNEQYFGPGTRLTVT.

This chain connects TRBV9 to TRBJ2-5; D possibly corresponds to TRBD2 (6 bases). The J call may not be correct, given that the DNA end is closer to TRBJ2-7. Germline V gives CDR1 SGDLS, CDR2 YYNGEE. The CDR3 contains 18 residues. This chain's CDR3 is CASSASPSGTELTYEQYF. In DNA form, the CDR3 reads TGTGCCAGCAGCGCCTCGCCTTCCGGGACTGAGTTAACCTACGAGCAGTACTTC.

This clone came up once. The rearrangement links TRBV9 to TRBJ1-5; 10 nucleotides match TRBD1. Germline CDR1 is SGDLS and CDR2 is YYNGEE. The CDR3 length is 15 residues. With 3 bases clipped from V and 6 bases from J, the junction kept 6 bases outside the gene matches. CDR3 amino acids: CASSEETGGSQPQHF. Here the CDR3 DNA reads TGTGCCAGCAGCGAGGAGACAGGGGGCTCTCAGCCCCAGCATTTT.

The J gene is TRBJ1-1, the V gene TRBV27; tentatively, D is TRBD1 (6 bases). The CDR3 is 14 amino acids. The ends were cut back, 5 bases at V and 1 base at J, with 11 bases in the middle. The germline V gene encodes CDR1 MNHEY and CDR2 SMNVEV (reference sequence). The CDR3 here is CASSPAGANTEAFF. CDR3 coding DNA: TGTGCCAGCAGTCCGGCAGGGGCGAACACTGAAGCTTTCTTT.

This sequence joins TRBV5-1 and TRBJ2-5, with 13 nucleotides matching TRBD2. V was clipped by 2 bases and J by 5 bases; unmatched bases: 9. Germline V gene data show CDR1 as SGHRS and CDR2 as YFSETQ. This CDR3 is built from 17 residues. CDR3 DNA sequence: TGCGCCAGCAGCTTCGGGACTAGCGGGGCCCTTAGGGAGACCCAGTACTTC. Its translation is CASSFGTSGALRETQYF.

The chain has TRBV7-9 and TRBJ1-3, with D possibly matching TRBD1 (6 bases). The V end was cut by 5 bases, the J end by 0 bases, with 14 bases between. This CDR3 spans 16 amino acids. Germline CDR1 is SEHNR and CDR2 is FQNEAQ (reference sequence). The CDR3 DNA is TGTGCCAGCAGCGCGAAGGGGGATTCCTCTGGAAACACCATATATTTT. Translated, it gives CASSAKGDSSGNTIYF. Combining the CDR3 with reference TRBV7-9 and TRBJ1-3 gives the whole variable domain DTGVSQNPRHKITKRGQNVTFRCDPISEHNRLYWYRQTLGQGPEFLTYFQNEAQLEKSRLLSDRFSAERPKGSFSTLEIQRTEQGDSAMYLCASSAKGDSSGNTIYFGEGSWLTVV.

The chain has TRBV29-1 and TRBJ2-3; TRBD2 might be the D (5 bases). This CDR3 is built from 14 residues. CDR1 SQVTM and CDR2 ANQGSEA come from the germline V gene. The V and J ends lost 5 bases and 4 bases respectively, with 16 bases between them. The CDR3 sequence: CSVFKSGGSDTQYF. CDR3 in DNA: TGCAGCGTTTTCAAGAGCGGAGGTTCAGATACGCAGTATTTT.

The chain carries TRBV4-1 and TRBJ2-3; no firm D call. Germline V lookup: CDR1 MGHRA, CDR2 YSYEKL. The CDR3 extends over 15 amino acids. V shed 0 bases and J shed 2 bases, with 9 bases lying between them. The CDR3: CASSQEFLITDTQYF. CDR3 bases: TGCGCCAGCAGCCAAGAGTTCTTGATCACAGATACGCAGTATTTT.

The rearrangement uses TRBV10-3 and TRBJ2-3, with 8 bases aligning to TRBD2. In germline, CDR1 is ENHRY, CDR2 SYGVKD. Trimming removed 5 bases from V and 4 bases from J; junction bases left unmatched: 2. CDR3 length: 13 residues. As DNA, the CDR3 is TGTGCCATCAGTTGGACTAGCCCAGATACGCAGTATTTT. It codes for CAISWTSPDTQYF.

The chain recombines TRBV9 with TRBJ2-7; D is perhaps TRBD2 (7 bases). Germline loops: CDR1 SGDLS, CDR2 YYNGEE. The CDR3 loop spans 13 amino acids. V was cut by 3 bases and J by 3 bases, with 10 bases left in between. The CDR3 region is CASSGGGVYEQYF. The CDR3 DNA reads as TGTGCCAGCAGCGGGGGGGGCGTCTACGAGCAGTACTTC.

The chain couples TRBV27 to TRBJ2-6; D is ambiguous. Between the trimmed V and J ends, which lost 6 bases and 2 bases, there was a span of 11 bases. The CDR3 is 15 residues long. CDR1 and CDR2 from the germline V gene are MNHEY and SMNVEV (reference sequence). The CDR3 protein is CASSDDIAGANVLTF. The CDR3 nucleotides read TGTGCCAGCAGCGATGACATAGCTGGGGCCAACGTCCTGACTTTC.

A single count supports this clone. V and J are TRBV5-6 and TRBJ1-4, with D possibly matching TRBD1 (6 bases). This CDR3 spans 16 amino acids. In germline, CDR1 is SGHDT, CDR2 YYEEEE. V lost 4 bases, J lost 3 bases, and 16 bases lay in between. This chain's CDR3 is CASSRPGAPANEKLFF. The CDR3, as DNA: TGTGCCAGCAGCCGTCCGGGGGCGCCGGCTAATGAAAAACTGTTTTTT.

The chain carries TRBV6-5 and TRBJ1-1; D not certain. The CDR3 contains 16 residues. Germline V gives CDR1 MNHEY, CDR2 SVGAGI. The germline V and J ends were trimmed by 2 bases and 1 base, with 14 bases remaining between them. In DNA form, the CDR3 reads TGTGCCAGCAGTTACGTCGCGGAACCGCCGAACACTGAAGCTTTCTTT. As protein: CASSYVAEPPNTEAFF.

The chain combines TRBV7-9 with TRBJ2-3, with D uncertain. V lost 5 bases and J 5 bases, leaving 29 bases between the germline ends. CDR3 length: 19 amino acids. The germline V gene has CDR1 SEHNR and CDR2 FQNEAQ (reference sequence). The CDR3 loop reads CASSLPRLDRAPEIDTQYF. DNA of the CDR3: TGTGCCAGCAGCCTCCCCCGTCTGGATCGCGCTCCGGAGATAGATACGCAGTATTTT.

This clone was found a few times. The genes are TRBV28 and TRBJ1-1; D not certain. This CDR3 contains 14 residues. Germline CDR1 MDHEN, CDR2 SYDVKM. V was trimmed by 3 bases and J by 5 bases, leaving 13 bases between them. DNA for the CDR3: TGTGCCAGCAGTTTCTTCGCGTTGCGGACTGAAGCTTTCTTT. Translated, it gives CASSFFALRTEAFF.

The chain combines TRBV18 with TRBJ2-3; tentatively, D is TRBD1 or TRBD2 (5 bases each). V was trimmed by 3 bases and J by 5 bases, leaving 15 bases between them. The CDR3 is 15 amino acids. CDR1 is KGHSH, CDR2 LQKENI, per germline. The CDR3 DNA sequence: TGTGCCAGCTCACCGAGGGACGGTTTTAGAGATACGCAGTATTTT. This translates into CASSPRDGFRDTQYF.

J is TRBJ2-2 and V is TRBV6-5, with TRBD1 matching over 7 bases. This CDR3 is built from 15 residues. Trimming removed 0 bases from V and 4 bases from J; junction bases left unmatched: 2. Germline V gene sequence: CDR1 MNHEY, CDR2 SVGAGI. CDR3 sequence reads: CASSYSPGGTGELFF. The CDR3 nucleotides are TGTGCCAGCAGTTACTCTCCAGGGGGCACCGGGGAGCTGTTTTTT.

This clone was counted once. Additional DNA sequences in this sample encode the identical CDR3. The CDR3 nucleotides are TGTGCCAGCAGCGGACTAGCGGGGGGAACCTACAATGAGCAGTTCTTC. It is translated as CASSGLAGGTYNEQFF. This chain joins TRBV9 and TRBJ2-1, with 13 nucleotides matching TRBD2. CDR1 is SGDLS, CDR2 YYNGEE, per germline. The J segment lost 2 bases and the V segment lost 3 bases, leaving 2 bases of the junction unmatched. The CDR3 loop spans 16 amino acids.

The chain links TRBV5-4 to TRBJ2-1; D possibly corresponds to TRBD1 (6 bases). This CDR3 spans 14 amino acids. Germline assignment: CDR1 SGHNT and CDR2 YYREEE (reference sequence). V dropped 5 bases and J dropped 0 bases, with 9 bases sitting between them. The CDR3 region has the DNA TGTGCCAGCAGAGAACAGGGCTCCTACAATGAGCAGTTCTTC. Its protein product is CASREQGSYNEQFF.

The chain recombines TRBV27 with TRBJ1-5, with 12 bases aligning to TRBD1. The CDR3 length is 15 residues. Germline V gene sequence: CDR1 MNHEY, CDR2 SMNVEV (reference sequence). Germline trimming cut 2 bases from V and 6 bases from J; bases unmatched to any gene: 2. CDR3 nucleotide sequence: TGTGCCAGCAGTTTAGGGACAGGGGGCGGTCAGCCCCAGCATTTT. It codes for CASSLGTGGGQPQHF.

This rearrangement joins TRBV27 to TRBJ2-7; a possible D gene is TRBD2 (7 bases). Trimming shortened V by 3 bases and J by 1 base, and 13 bases separated the two germline ends. CDR1 and CDR2 (germline): MNHEY, SMNVEV (reference sequence). CDR3 length: 15 amino acids. CDR3 coding DNA: TGTGCCAGCAGTTTCACCGGGGGGCGATCCTACGAGCAGTACTTC. Amino acids: CASSFTGGRSYEQYF.

This clone has a handful of counts. This chain uses TRBV5-4 with TRBJ1-2; D might be TRBD1 (6 bases). Trimming stripped 5 bases from V and 4 bases from J, with 12 bases between. The CDR3 loop spans 13 amino acids. Per the germline V gene, CDR1 is SGHNT and CDR2 is YYREEE (reference sequence). CDR3 bases: TGTGCCAGCAGACAACAGGGAACCTATGGCTACACCTTC. It encodes CASRQQGTYGYTF. Complete variable domain (other parts from reference TRBV5-4 and TRBJ1-2): ETGVTQSPTHLIKTRGQQVTLRCSSQSGHNTVSWYQQALGQGPQFIFQYYREEENGRGNFPPRFSGLQFPNYSSELNVNALELDDSALYLCASRQQGTYGYTFGSGTRLTVV.

The chain employs TRBV2 and TRBJ2-1; no reliable D call. V lost 0 bases and J 6 bases, leaving 15 bases between the germline ends. Germline V CDR1 and CDR2: SNHLY, FYNNEI. The CDR3 has 16 residues. The CDR3 DNA is TGTGCCAGCAGTGAAGCGCCCACTCCTAAGGTCAATGAGCAGTTCTTC. Translating gives CASSEAPTPKVNEQFF.

The gene calls are TRBV11-2 and TRBJ1-4; D ambiguous. This CDR3 comprises 11 residues. The germline gives CDR1 SGHAT, CDR2 FQNNGV. Trimming left V 5 bases short and J 4 bases short, with 2 bases between. The chain's CDR3 is CASSLNEKLFF. The CDR3 DNA is TGTGCCAGCAGCCTTAATGAAAAACTGTTTTTT. The complete variable domain, with remaining parts taken from reference TRBV11-2 and TRBJ1-4, reads EAGVAQSPRYKIIEKRQSVAFWCNPISGHATLYWYQQILGQGPKLLIQFQNNGVVDDSQLPKDRFSAERLKGVDSTLKIQPAKLEDSAVYLCASSLNEKLFFGSGTQLSVL.